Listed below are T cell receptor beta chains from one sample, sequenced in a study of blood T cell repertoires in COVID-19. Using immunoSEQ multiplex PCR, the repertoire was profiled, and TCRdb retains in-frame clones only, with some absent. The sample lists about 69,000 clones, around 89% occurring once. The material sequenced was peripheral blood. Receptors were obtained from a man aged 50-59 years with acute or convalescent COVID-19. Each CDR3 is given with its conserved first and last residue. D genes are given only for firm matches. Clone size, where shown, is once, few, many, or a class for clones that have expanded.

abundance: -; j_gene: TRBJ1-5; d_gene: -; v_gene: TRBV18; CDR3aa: CASSPRRSGDGNQPQHF; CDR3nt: TGTGCCAGCTCACCCCGGCGGTCGGGAGATGGCAATCAGCCCCAGCATTTT
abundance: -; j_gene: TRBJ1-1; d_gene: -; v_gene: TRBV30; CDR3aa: CAWSGENTEAFF; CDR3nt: TGTGCCTGGAGTGGAGAAAACACTGAAGCTTTCTTT
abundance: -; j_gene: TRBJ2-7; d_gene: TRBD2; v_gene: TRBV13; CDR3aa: CAGWTSLCYEQYF; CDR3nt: TGTGCCGGATGGACTAGCTTATGCTACGAGCAGTACTTC
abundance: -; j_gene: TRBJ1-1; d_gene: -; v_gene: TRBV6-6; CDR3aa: CASSRGTSVPEAFF; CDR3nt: TGTGCCAGCAGTAGAGGGACATCGGTACCTGAAGCTTTCTTT
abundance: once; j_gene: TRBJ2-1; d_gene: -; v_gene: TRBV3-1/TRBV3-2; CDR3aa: CASSRGENEQFF; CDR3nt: TGTGCCAGCAGCCGGGGGGAGAATGAGCAGTTCTTC
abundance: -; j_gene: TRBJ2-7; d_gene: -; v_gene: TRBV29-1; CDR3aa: CSVLKSTVYDGCSHGQYF; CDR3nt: TGCAGCGTTTTGAAGTCGACAGTCTACGATGGCTGCTCCCACGGACAGTACTTC
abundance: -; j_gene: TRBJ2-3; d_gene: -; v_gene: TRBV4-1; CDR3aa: CASSQDVEGYTQYF; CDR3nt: TGCGCCAGCAGCCAAGATGTCGAGGGCTATACGCAGTATTTT
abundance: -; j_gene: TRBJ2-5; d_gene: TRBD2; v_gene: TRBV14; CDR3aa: CASSPFGLAGGETQYF; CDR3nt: TGTGCCAGCAGCCCCTTTGGACTAGCGGGAGGGGAGACCCAGTACTTC
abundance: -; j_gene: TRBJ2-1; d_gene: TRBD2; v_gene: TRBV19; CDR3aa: CASSIGGLAVYNEQFF; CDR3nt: TGTGCCAGTAGTATAGGGGGACTAGCGGTCTACAATGAGCAGTTCTTC
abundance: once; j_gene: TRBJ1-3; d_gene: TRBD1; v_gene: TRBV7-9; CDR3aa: CASSLTGAGNTIYF; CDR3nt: TGTGCCAGCAGCTTAACAGGGGCTGGAAACACCATATATTTT
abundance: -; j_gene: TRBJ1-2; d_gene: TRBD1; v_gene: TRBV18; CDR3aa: CASSPFEGAGYTF; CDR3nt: TGTGCCAGCTCACCATTTGAGGGGGCTGGCTACACCTTC
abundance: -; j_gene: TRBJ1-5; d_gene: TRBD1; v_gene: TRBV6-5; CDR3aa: CASSPTGGSNQPQHF; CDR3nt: TGTGCCAGCAGTCCCACAGGGGGGAGCAATCAGCCCCAGCATTTT
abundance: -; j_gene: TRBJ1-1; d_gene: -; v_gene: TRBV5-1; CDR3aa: CASSWGRTDTEAFF; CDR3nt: TGCGCCAGCAGCTGGGGACGGACAGACACTGAAGCTTTCTTT
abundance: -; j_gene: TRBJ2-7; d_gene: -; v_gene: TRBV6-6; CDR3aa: CASSFGSSYEQYF; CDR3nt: TGTGCCAGCAGTTTTGGCTCCTCCTACGAGCAGTACTTC
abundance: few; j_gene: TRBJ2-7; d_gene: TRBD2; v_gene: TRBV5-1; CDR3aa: CASSPGTSGRTSYEQYF; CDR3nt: TGCGCCAGCAGCCCGGGGACTAGCGGGAGGACCTCCTACGAGCAGTACTTC
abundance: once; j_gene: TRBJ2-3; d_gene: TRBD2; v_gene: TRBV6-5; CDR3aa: CATSISGGPPDTQYF; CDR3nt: TGTGCCACCTCCATCTCGGGAGGGCCGCCAGATACGCAGTATTTT
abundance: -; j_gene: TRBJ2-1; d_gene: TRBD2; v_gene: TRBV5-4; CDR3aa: CASSSKTSYEQFF; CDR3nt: TGTGCCAGCAGCTCCAAGACTAGCTATGAGCAGTTCTTC
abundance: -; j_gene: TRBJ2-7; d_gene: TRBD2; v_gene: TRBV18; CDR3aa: CASSPPAGVYEQYF; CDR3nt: TGTGCCAGCTCACCCCCAGCGGGAGTCTACGAGCAGTACTTC
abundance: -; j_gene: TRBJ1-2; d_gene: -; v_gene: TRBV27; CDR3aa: CASSTTGSGGYTF; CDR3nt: TGTGCCAGCAGTACTACAGGGTCCGGTGGCTACACCTTC
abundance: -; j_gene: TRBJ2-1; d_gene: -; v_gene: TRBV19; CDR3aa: CASSIEAHSYNEQFF; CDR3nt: TGTGCCAGTAGTATCGAGGCCCACTCCTACAATGAGCAGTTCTTC
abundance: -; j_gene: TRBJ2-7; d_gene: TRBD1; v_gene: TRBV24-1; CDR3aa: CATSDPTGVGEQYF; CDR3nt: TGTGCCACCAGTGACCCGACAGGGGTCGGCGAGCAGTACTTC
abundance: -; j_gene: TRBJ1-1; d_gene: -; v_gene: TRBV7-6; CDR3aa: CASSQGLYTEAFF; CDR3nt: TGTGCCAGCAGCCAGGGTTTGTACACTGAAGCTTTCTTT
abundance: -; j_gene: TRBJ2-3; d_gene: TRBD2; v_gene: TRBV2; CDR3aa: CASTHPTSGSRDTQYF; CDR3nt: TGTGCCAGTACCCACCCCACTAGCGGGAGTAGAGATACGCAGTATTTT
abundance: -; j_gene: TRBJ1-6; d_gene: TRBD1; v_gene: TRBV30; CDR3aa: CAWSPQGVRRSPLHF; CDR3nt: TGTGCCTGGAGCCCACAGGGGGTACGGCGTTCACCCCTCCACTTT
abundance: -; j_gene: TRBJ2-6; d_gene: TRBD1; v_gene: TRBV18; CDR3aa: CASSPGQAFSGANVLTF; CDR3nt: TGTGCCAGCTCACCGGGACAGGCCTTTTCTGGGGCCAACGTCCTGACTTTC
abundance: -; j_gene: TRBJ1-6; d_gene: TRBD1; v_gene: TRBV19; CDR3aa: CASSPGQDWHNSPLHF; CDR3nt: TGTGCCAGTAGTCCGGGACAGGATTGGCATAATTCACCCCTCCACTTT
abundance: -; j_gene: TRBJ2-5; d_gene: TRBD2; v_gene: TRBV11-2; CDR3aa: CASSPGTSGTQETQYF; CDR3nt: TGTGCCAGCAGCCCCGGGACTAGCGGGACCCAAGAGACCCAGTACTTC
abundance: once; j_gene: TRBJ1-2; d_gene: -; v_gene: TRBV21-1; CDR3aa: CASSKPTDGQGRAGYTF; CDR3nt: TGTGCCAGCAGCAAACCGACCGACGGACAGGGGAGGGCTGGCTACACCTTC
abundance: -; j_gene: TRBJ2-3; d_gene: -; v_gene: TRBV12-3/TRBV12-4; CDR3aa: CASSFGTDTQYF; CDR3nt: TGTGCCAGCAGTTTCGGCACAGATACGCAGTATTTT
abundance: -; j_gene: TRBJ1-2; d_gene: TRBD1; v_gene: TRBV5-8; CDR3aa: CASSFGTGYVGYTF; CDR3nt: TGTGCCAGCAGCTTTGGGACAGGGTACGTCGGCTACACCTTC
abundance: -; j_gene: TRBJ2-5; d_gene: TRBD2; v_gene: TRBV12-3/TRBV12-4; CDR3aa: CASSLGTSENF; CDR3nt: TGTGCCAGCAGTTTGGGGACTAGCGAGAACTTC
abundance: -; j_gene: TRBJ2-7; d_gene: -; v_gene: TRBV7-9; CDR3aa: CASSPPWSGEQYF; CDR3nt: TGTGCCAGCAGTCCCCCCTGGAGCGGCGAGCAGTACTTC
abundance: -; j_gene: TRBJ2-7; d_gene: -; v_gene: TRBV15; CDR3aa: CATSNPFDEQYF; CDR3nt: TGTGCCACCAGCAATCCTTTTGACGAGCAGTACTTC
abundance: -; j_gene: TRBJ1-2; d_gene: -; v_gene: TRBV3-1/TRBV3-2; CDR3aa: CASSAPGTNYGYTF; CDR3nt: TGTGCCAGCAGCGCCCCAGGAACTAACTATGGCTACACCTTC
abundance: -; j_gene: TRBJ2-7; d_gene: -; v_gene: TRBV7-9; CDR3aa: CASSLAGSRPYEQYF; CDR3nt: TGTGCCAGCAGCTTAGCCGGGTCCCGCCCATACGAGCAGTACTTC
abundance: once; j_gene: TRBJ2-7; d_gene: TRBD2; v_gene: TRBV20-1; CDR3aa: CSASGYAGDLFYEQYF; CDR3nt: TGCAGTGCTAGTGGGTACGCGGGAGATCTCTTCTACGAGCAGTACTTC
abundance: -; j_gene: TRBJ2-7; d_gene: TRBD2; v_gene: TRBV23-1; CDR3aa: CASSQSFSGSYEQYF; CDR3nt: TGCGCCAGCAGTCAATCCTTTAGCGGGAGTTACGAGCAGTACTTC
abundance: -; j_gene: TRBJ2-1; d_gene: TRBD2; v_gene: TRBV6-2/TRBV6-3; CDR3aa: CASSYPGLAGIEQFF; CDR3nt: TGTGCCAGCAGTTACCCCGGGCTAGCGGGAATCGAGCAGTTCTTC
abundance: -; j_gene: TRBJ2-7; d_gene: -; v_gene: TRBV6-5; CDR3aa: CASTRGRRNEQYF; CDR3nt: TGTGCCAGCACCAGGGGCAGGAGGAACGAGCAGTACTTC
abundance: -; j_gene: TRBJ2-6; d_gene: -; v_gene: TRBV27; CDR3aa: CASSSQGWANVLTF; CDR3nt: TGTGCCAGCAGTTCGCAGGGGTGGGCCAACGTCCTGACTTTC
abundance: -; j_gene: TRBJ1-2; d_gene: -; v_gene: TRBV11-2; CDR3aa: CASSLKEGHGYTF; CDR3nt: TGTGCCAGCAGCTTAAAGGAGGGGCATGGCTACACCTTC
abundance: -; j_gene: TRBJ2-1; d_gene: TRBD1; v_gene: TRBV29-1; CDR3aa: CSVEGDRDPERAFEQFF; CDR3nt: TGCAGCGTTGAGGGGGACAGGGACCCCGAGAGGGCCTTTGAGCAGTTCTTC
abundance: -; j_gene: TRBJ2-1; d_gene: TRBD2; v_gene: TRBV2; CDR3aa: CASSALAGLIADNEQFF; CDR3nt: TGTGCCAGCAGTGCTCTAGCGGGACTTATTGCGGACAATGAGCAGTTCTTC
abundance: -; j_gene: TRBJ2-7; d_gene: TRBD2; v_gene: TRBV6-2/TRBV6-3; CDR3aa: CASSPSGRSSYEQYF; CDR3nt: TGTGCCAGCAGTCCAAGCGGGAGGAGCTCCTACGAGCAGTACTTC
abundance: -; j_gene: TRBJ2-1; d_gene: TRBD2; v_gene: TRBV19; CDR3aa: CASSEGAGGSYNEQFF; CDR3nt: TGTGCCAGTAGTGAGGGAGCGGGAGGATCCTACAATGAGCAGTTCTTC
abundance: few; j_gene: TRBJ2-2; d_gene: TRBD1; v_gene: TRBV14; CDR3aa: CASSHPDRAGTGELFF; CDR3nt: TGTGCCAGCAGCCACCCGGACAGGGCCGGGACCGGGGAGCTGTTTTTT
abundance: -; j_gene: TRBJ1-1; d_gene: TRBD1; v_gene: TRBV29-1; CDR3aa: CSVLAGTGATEAFF; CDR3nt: TGCAGCGTGCTCGCCGGGACAGGGGCCACTGAAGCTTTCTTT
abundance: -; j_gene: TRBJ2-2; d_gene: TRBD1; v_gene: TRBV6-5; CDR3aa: CASSRTGGTGELFF; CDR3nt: TGTGCCAGCAGCAGGACAGGGGGGACCGGGGAGCTGTTTTTT
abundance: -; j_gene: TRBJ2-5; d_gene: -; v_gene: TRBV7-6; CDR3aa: CASTNVAETQYF; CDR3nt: TGTGCCAGCACTAATGTCGCGGAGACCCAGTACTTC
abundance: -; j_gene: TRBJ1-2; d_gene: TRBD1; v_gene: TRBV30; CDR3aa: CAWTPDRGNYGYTF; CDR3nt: TGTGCCTGGACTCCCGACAGGGGAAACTATGGCTACACCTTC
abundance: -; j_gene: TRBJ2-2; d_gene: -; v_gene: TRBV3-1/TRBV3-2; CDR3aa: CASSQDRTAGQTKFGELFF; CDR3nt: TGTGCCAGCAGCCAAGATCGTACAGCCGGACAGACCAAATTCGGGGAGCTGTTTTTT
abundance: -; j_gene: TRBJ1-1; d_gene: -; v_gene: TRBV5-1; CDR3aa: CASSFSLAQNTEAFF; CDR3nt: TGCGCCAGCAGCTTCTCTCTCGCGCAGAACACTGAAGCTTTCTTT
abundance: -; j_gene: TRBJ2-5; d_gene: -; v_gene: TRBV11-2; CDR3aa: CASSSGRVSQETQYF; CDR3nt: TGTGCCAGCAGCTCTGGTCGGGTGAGCCAAGAGACCCAGTACTTC
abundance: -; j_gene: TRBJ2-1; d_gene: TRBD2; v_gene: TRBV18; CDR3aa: CASSATSGVDEQFF; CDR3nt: TGTGCCAGCTCAGCGACTAGCGGGGTCGATGAGCAGTTCTTC
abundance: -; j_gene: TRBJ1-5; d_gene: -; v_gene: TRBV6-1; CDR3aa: CASSDSHGGAGQPQHF; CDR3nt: TGTGCCAGCAGTGATAGTCATGGGGGCGCCGGTCAGCCCCAGCATTTT
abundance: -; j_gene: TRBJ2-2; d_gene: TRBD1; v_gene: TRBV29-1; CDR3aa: CSVPGQGATGELFF; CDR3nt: TGCAGCGTCCCGGGACAGGGGGCCACCGGGGAGCTGTTTTTT
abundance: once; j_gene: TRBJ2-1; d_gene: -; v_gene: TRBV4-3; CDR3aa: CASSHRRRGYNEQFF; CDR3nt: TGCGCCAGCAGCCATAGGAGGCGGGGCTACAATGAGCAGTTCTTC